One sample yielded the 27 T cell receptor beta chains listed below, sequenced in a study of yellow fever vaccine responses in identical twins. TCRdb re-analysed the RT-PCR reads in MiXCR, keeping a single row per CDR3 protein. The sample lists roughly 15,000 distinct CDR3 sequences; 65% to 85% were seen once. The source was T cells from blood (PBMCs), unsorted or a sorted subset (not recorded which), collected before or after yellow fever vaccination (not recorded which). The receptors originated from a young woman who received the yellow fever vaccine.

The chain joins TRBV7-8 to TRBJ2-2, with 8 bases lining up with TRBD2. There are 17 residues in the CDR3. V lost 5 bases and J lost 1; bases outside the gene matches: 9. In germline, CDR1 is SGHVS, CDR2 FQNEAQ. DNA for the CDR3: TGTGCCAGCAGCCCGGGGGGGCTAGCGGGGAACACCGGGGAGCTGTTTTTT. Residues: CASSPGGLAGNTGELFF.

The chain joins TRBV2 to TRBJ2-5; unclear D gene. The germline gives CDR1 SNHLY, CDR2 FYNNEI. The CDR3 length is 12 residues. With 8 bases removed from V and 7 bases from J, the gap between germline ends came to 14 bases. CDR3 nucleotides: TGTGCCAGCGGGTTGTATGATTTGACCCAGTACTTC. Residues: CASGLYDLTQYF.

The count of this clonotype is one. This chain links TRBV11-2 with TRBJ2-1; D is possibly TRBD1 or TRBD2 (5 bases each). V gave up 2 bases and J gave up 4 bases, with 9 bases separating them. Germline CDR1 SGHAT, CDR2 FQNNGV. This CDR3 has 14 residues. CDR3 in DNA: TGTGCCAGCAGCTTATGGGGGAATTACAATGAGCAGTTCTTC. Residues: CASSLWGNYNEQFF.

This clonotype came up a few times. The chain carries TRBV4-2 and TRBJ1-2; no clear D gene. CDR1 LGHNA and CDR2 YNFKEQ come from the germline V gene. Trimming stripped 7 bases from V and 3 bases from J, with 18 bases between. The length of the CDR3 is 15 residues. The CDR3 DNA sequence: TGTGCCAGCACCCTCTCGGTGGAAGTCGACTATGGCTACACCTTC. It encodes CASTLSVEVDYGYTF.

The J gene is TRBJ2-1, the V gene TRBV24-1; 8 nucleotides line up with TRBD2. Germline values: CDR1 KGHDR, CDR2 SFDVKD. V shed 3 bases and J 7 bases; nucleotides not matched to a gene: 4. CDR3 length equals 14 residues. CDR3 protein: CATSDSGSLNEQFF. Written as DNA, the CDR3 is TGTGCCACCAGTGATAGCGGGAGTTTAAATGAGCAGTTCTTC.

The chain recombines TRBV13 with TRBJ1-1; TRBD1 matches at 11 bases. The CDR3 is 15 residues long. Germline trimming cut 5 bases from V and 2 bases from J; bases unmatched to any gene: 4. Germline V gives CDR1 PRHDT, CDR2 FYEKMQ (reference sequence). Here the CDR3 DNA reads TGTGCCAGCAGCGGACAGGGGGCGGGTAACACTGAAGCTTTCTTT. Protein product: CASSGQGAGNTEAFF.

This chain links TRBV29-1 with TRBJ1-2, with 8 nucleotides matching TRBD1. This CDR3 spans 12 amino acids. V shed 7 bases, J shed 4 bases, and the junction held 5 bases outside the gene matches. Germline V lookup: CDR1 SQVTM, CDR2 ANQGSEA. The CDR3 DNA follows: TGCAGCGAGTACAGGGGGGGCTATGGCTACACCTTC. Residues: CSEYRGGYGYTF.

This rearrangement joins TRBV20-1 to TRBJ2-5; 10 bases match TRBD2. Germline V CDR1 and CDR2: DFQATT, SNEGSKA (reference sequence). This CDR3 is built from 18 residues. V dropped 6 bases and J dropped 5; count of bases not matched to a gene: 21. CDR3 amino acids: CSAPDAQAKRGGRETQYF. The CDR3 bases are TGCAGTGCCCCAGATGCTCAAGCGAAGCGGGGGGGCCGCGAGACCCAGTACTTC.

The V and J genes are TRBV12-3 or TRBV12-4 and TRBJ2-3; D is uncertain. V was clipped by 3 bases and J by 4 bases, with 8 bases between them. This CDR3 has 13 amino acids. The CDR3 DNA reads TGTGCCAGCAGTTTCTTTCGGGCAGATACGCAGTATTTT. This sequence encodes CASSFFRADTQYF.

This clonotype was detected a few times. The gene calls are TRBV15 and TRBJ2-1; D ambiguous. V was cut by 0 bases and J by 9 bases, with 3 bases left in between. Germline lookup yields CDR1 LNHNV and CDR2 YYDKDF (reference sequence). The CDR3 covers 11 residues. CDR3 bases: TGTGCCACCAGCAGAGAAAGTGAGCAGTTCTTC. It codes for CATSRESEQFF.

The chain couples TRBV18 to TRBJ1-1, with a weak D call TRBD1 (6 bases). Per germline, CDR1 KGHSH and CDR2 LQKENI. The CDR3 has 14 amino acids. Trimming pared 4 bases from V and 1 base from J, leaving 10 bases between. The CDR3 here is CASSRWDKNTEAFF. CDR3 DNA sequence: TGTGCCAGCTCACGATGGGACAAGAACACTGAAGCTTTCTTT.

This clonotype was seen just once. CDR3 in DNA: TGCAGCGTTGGCAGGGGGCGGGAGCAGTACTTC. This encodes CSVGRGREQYF. This sequence joins TRBV29-1 and TRBJ2-7, with 8 nucleotides matching TRBD1. Trimming took 4 bases from V and 7 from J; bases not matched to a gene: 3. CDR1 and CDR2 (germline): SQVTM, ANQGSEA. This CDR3 comprises 11 residues.

The chain combines TRBV6-1 with TRBJ2-3; a possible D gene is TRBD1 (7 bases). This CDR3 is built from 14 residues. V lost 6 bases and J 3 bases, leaving 13 bases between the germline ends. In germline, CDR1 is MNHNS, CDR2 SASEGT. CDR3 nucleotides: TGTGCCAGCAGGGAGGGGGCTACGACAGATACGCAGTATTTT. Translated: CASREGATTDTQYF.

V is TRBV18 and J is TRBJ2-2; D unclear. The CDR3 totals 16 residues. Germline V CDR1 and CDR2: KGHSH, LQKENI. V was clipped by 2 bases and J by 0 bases, with 10 bases between them. In DNA, the CDR3 is TGTGCCAGCTCACCAACCCGGAGTACGAACACCGGGGAGCTGTTTTTT. Its translation is CASSPTRSTNTGELFF.

The count of this clonotype is one. The V and J genes are TRBV5-1 and TRBJ2-3; 10 bases map to TRBD2. This CDR3 has 16 residues. Germline lookup yields CDR1 SGHRS and CDR2 YFSETQ. Trimming cost V 0 bases and J 6 bases; bases outside gene matches: 7. The CDR3 here is CASSLALSGGRDTQYF. CDR3 nucleotides: TGCGCCAGCAGCTTGGCCCTTAGCGGGGGGCGGGATACGCAGTATTTT.

This clonotype showed up just once. The V call is TRBV18, the J call TRBJ2-7; 7 positions match TRBD2. In germline, CDR1 is KGHSH, CDR2 LQKENI. V was clipped by 3 bases and J by 6 bases; unmatched bases: 5. The CDR3 runs to 13 residues. The DNA of the CDR3 is TGTGCCAGCTCACCTGGCAGGGAGGGCGAGCAGTACGTC. This encodes CASSPGREGEQYV.

The chain recombines TRBV15 with TRBJ1-3, with D maybe TRBD1 (6 bases). The CDR3 extends over 14 amino acids. Germline V gives CDR1 LNHNV, CDR2 YYDKDF (reference sequence). V was shortened by 8 bases and J by 2 bases, with 13 bases between the two germline ends. The CDR3 sequence is CATATGKPGNTIYF. In DNA, the CDR3 is TGTGCCACCGCTACAGGGAAGCCTGGAAACACCATATATTTT.

V and J are TRBV15 and TRBJ2-5; TRBD2 aligns across 7 bases. Trimming took 0 bases from V and 1 from J; bases not matched to a gene: 2. CDR1 LNHNV and CDR2 YYDKDF come from the germline V gene (reference sequence). The CDR3 is made up of 15 amino acids. The CDR3 DNA follows: TGTGCCACCAGCAGAGATTGGACTAGCCAAGAGACCCAGTACTTC. Its translation: CATSRDWTSQETQYF.

This chain connects TRBV11-3 to TRBJ2-7; 7 bases are a match to TRBD2. V trimming: 0 bases; J trimming: 3 bases; junction bases outside the gene matches: 5. Germline loops: CDR1 SGHNT, CDR2 YENEEA. This CDR3 comprises 15 residues. The CDR3 DNA sequence: TGTGCCAGCAGCTTAGAAGCGGGATCCGTCTACGAGCAGTACTTC. Encoded protein: CASSLEAGSVYEQYF.

The J gene is TRBJ2-1, the V gene TRBV7-6, with D maybe TRBD2 (6 bases). Germline CDR1 and CDR2: SGHVS and FNYEAQ. V shed 2 bases and J shed 6 bases, with 14 bases lying between them. CDR3 length equals 15 residues. The CDR3: CASSLSPGLFNEQFF. The CDR3 nucleotides read TGTGCCAGCAGCTTATCGCCGGGACTCTTCAATGAGCAGTTCTTC.

The V call is TRBV20-1, the J call TRBJ2-7, with 8 bases fitting TRBD2. The ends lost 0 bases at V and 4 bases at J; junction bases unmatched: 8. Germline assignment: CDR1 DFQATT and CDR2 SNEGSKA (reference sequence). The CDR3 contains 15 residues. This CDR3 is CSARDYARGGYEQYF. Here the CDR3 DNA reads TGCAGTGCTAGAGATTACGCCCGGGGGGGGTACGAGCAGTACTTC.

This sequence joins TRBV20-1 and TRBJ2-1; D is uncertain. V was shortened by 6 bases and J by 0 bases, with 12 bases between the two germline ends. The germline V gene has CDR1 DFQATT and CDR2 SNEGSKA (reference sequence). This CDR3 is built from 14 residues. CDR3 DNA: TGCAGTGCCAACGTTCCCGGCTCCTACAATGAGCAGTTCTTC. It encodes CSANVPGSYNEQFF.

The chain uses TRBV29-1 and TRBJ2-5; TRBD1 is a possible D gene (6 bases). Deletions cut 6 bases from V and 5 bases from J, with 22 bases between. The CDR3 covers 15 residues. Germline CDR1 is SQVTM and CDR2 is ANQGSEA. The CDR3 DNA is TGCAGCGTCCATTTGGGGGCAGCCTTATTGGAGACCCAGTACTTC. This gives the protein CSVHLGAALLETQYF.

The chain couples TRBV14 to TRBJ2-5; 10 nucleotides align to TRBD1. Trimming took 1 base from V and 4 from J; bases not matched to a gene: 6. CDR1 and CDR2 (germline): SGHDN, FVKESK. CDR3 length: 16 residues. CDR3 in DNA: TGTGCCAGCAGCCAAGTATCCGGGACAGGGGCAGAGACCCAGTACTTC. Residues: CASSQVSGTGAETQYF.

This clonotype is judged medium-sized. The chain couples TRBV11-3 to TRBJ1-2; unclear D gene. The V gene lost 1 base and the J gene lost 1 base, with 7 bases spanning the gap. The CDR3 length is 14 residues. Germline V CDR1 and CDR2: SGHNT, YENEEA. CDR3 in amino acids: CASSLGASNYGYTF. In DNA, the CDR3 is TGTGCCAGCAGCTTAGGCGCAAGTAACTATGGCTACACCTTC.

The genes are TRBV18 and TRBJ2-7; weak D call: TRBD1 (5 bases). Looked up from germline, CDR1 is KGHSH and CDR2 is LQKENI. Trimming took 2 bases from V and 1 from J, leaving 9 bases between them. This CDR3 is 14 amino acids long. In nucleotides, the CDR3 is TGTGCCAGCTCACCAAGCACAGGTTCCTACGAGCAGTACGTC. Amino acids: CASSPSTGSYEQYV.

V usage is TRBV5-5 and J usage is TRBJ2-1; TRBD1 or TRBD2 may be the D gene (6 bases each). Trimming took 4 bases from V and 4 from J, leaving 21 bases between them. Germline assignment: CDR1 SGHKS and CDR2 YYEKEE (reference sequence). The CDR3 loop spans 17 amino acids. This CDR3 is CASSTGTPAGRYNEQFF. Here the CDR3 DNA reads TGTGCCAGCAGCACAGGGACACCGGCGGGGAGGTACAATGAGCAGTTCTTC.